This T cell receptor beta chain was sequenced in a study of T cell responses to AZD1222 COVID-19 vaccine (dated by TCRdb to the early 2020s). Background for the entire study: TCR sequencing was performed for 230 to 250 trial participants, of whom some 200 were given two doses of AZD1222 and approximately 26 were given two doses of MenACWY control vaccine. Trial participants were enrolled into age subgroups of 18-55, 56-69 and 70-plus years, which contained roughly 140, 27 and 60 TCR-sequenced participants, respectively.

Comment on this clone: Its antigen target is currently unknown. No much larger clonotype is one base removed from it; base qualities were not supplied.

Taken with the paper, the label for time point translates to: about 28 days (+/-7) after the second vaccine dose. AZD1222 recipients with second doses at about 4 weeks or about 12 weeks were pooled, because spike-specific TCR depth and breadth did not differ between schedules. Vaccinee samples came from UK trials COV001 and COV002, including a single-blind randomized controlled phase 2/3 trial of AZD1222 (ChAdOx1 nCoV-19) in healthy adults. For TCRbeta chain sequencing, PBMC samples were collected from trial participants at day 0 and at day 28 after the second dose. The germline V gene (reference sequence) yields DFQATT for CDR1 and SNEGSKA for CDR2. The CDR3 runs 13 amino acids, cysteine and phenylalanine included. Only the CDR3 region is kept as DNA, spanning 39 bases read in frame from base 1. A distance of 6 bases separates the germline ends of V and J, which lose 3 bases and 0 bases respectively.

The CDR3 regions of human TCRbeta chains were analyzed by immunosequencing. Processing in the source paper ran as follows. TCRs in the repertoires were compared against a reference library of SARS-CoV-2-specific TCRs that had been generated with the MIRA antigen-specificity platform. Breadth was defined as the fraction of unique TCRs that were SARS-CoV-2-associated, and depth was defined as the fraction of total T cells that were SARS-CoV-2-associated. Using the MIRA data, each spike-specific TCR was assigned both to the spike region to which the TCR was reactive and to a CD4 or CD8 class. Log10-transformed breadth and depth values were compared by one-way ANOVA with Sidak's multiple comparisons tests. In its TCRdb copy, this immuneACCESS table keeps in-frame sequences only and misses some clones. Where compared with another copy, unresolved V genes explain less than half of these, and the others have no known cause. V and J calls and clone size are given by that table; D and trimming were obtained from the DNA. The sample table lists roughly 160,000 clones, approximately 90% of them with a count of one. The ten largest clones capture around 4.4% of the sample.

The full study reports these points: Only six or seven AZD1222 recipients were SARS-CoV-2 seropositive at baseline, limiting conclusions about previously exposed vaccinees. Because no day 14 peak-response samples were available, repertoires were characterized only after the peak T cell response. Reportedly, almost half of the unique spike-specific TCRs recognized epitopes lying outside the regions that are mutated in the B.1.351 and B.1.1.7 variants. After two AZD1222 doses, spike-specific TCR breadth and depth were significantly higher than at day 0 and than in MenACWY recipients. The vaccine-associated CD4 TCRs covered the entire spike protein, and the dominant responses fell in regions 160-218 and 743-854. In the small 56-69-year group, the increase in depth fell short of significance, most likely because of low power. Most participants were white British and females outnumbered males, and the authors suggested that clonal diversity may have been underestimated.

The receptor comes from an adult who received the AZD1222 COVID-19 vaccine. The V and J segments used are TRBV20-1 and TRBJ1-5, with the identity of the D gene unclear. Sequencing used peripheral blood, obtained 28 days after the second AZD1222 dose. CDR3 reads: CSASPTSNQPQHF. In nucleotide form, the sequence is TGCAGTGCTAGTCCAACTAGCAATCAGCCCCAGCATTTT.